These T cell receptor beta chains were read from a single sample in a study of Ad26.COV2.S vaccination and SARS-CoV-2 variants. The protocol was immunoSEQ multiplex PCR, while the TCRdb copy is restricted to in-frame clones and leaves out a portion. The table lists about 350,000 clones, about 88% of them singletons. The material sequenced was peripheral blood, taken in a trial of Ad26.COV2.S vaccine versus placebo. The receptors here all came from a person aged 18-65 years who received the Ad26.COV2.S COVID-19 vaccine or a placebo. Both conserved end residues are part of each CDR3. Fields, in order: V gene, clone size, D gene, J gene, CDR3 protein, CDR3 DNA. The D gene is left open where the match is weak. Clone size is stated in some rows and not others, as once, few, many or a class when expanded.

TRBV18	few	.	TRBJ1-5	CASSPGTGNNQPQHF	TGTGCCAGCTCACCAGGCACAGGGAACAATCAGCCCCAGCATTTT
TRBV7-2	few	TRBD2	TRBJ2-5	CASSYLGGRGQETQYF	TGTGCCAGCAGCTACCTCGGCGGGAGGGGACAAGAGACCCAGTACTTC
TRBV28	few	.	TRBJ2-7	CASSPPHGSEQYF	TGTGCCAGCAGTCCCCCCCATGGTAGCGAGCAGTACTTC
TRBV6-4	.	TRBD2	TRBJ2-3	CASSLGRGGRTDTQYF	TGTGCCAGCAGCCTTGGGCGTGGCGGGAGAACAGATACGCAGTATTTT
TRBV11-2	.	.	TRBJ2-2	CASSLVSRGSTGELFF	TGTGCCAGCAGCTTAGTATCGAGGGGTAGCACCGGGGAGCTGTTTTTT
TRBV21-1	.	.	TRBJ1-2	CASRGLRTGGYGYTF	TGTGCCAGCCGAGGCCTCAGGACAGGCGGCTATGGCTACACCTTC
TRBV28	few	.	TRBJ1-5	CASRIAAQPQHF	TGTGCCAGCAGAATAGCGGCCCAGCCCCAGCATTTT
TRBV30	once	.	TRBJ1-1	CAWNHRRGSTEAFF	TGTGCCTGGAACCACCGCCGGGGGAGCACTGAAGCTTTCTTT
TRBV11-2	.	TRBD1	TRBJ1-2	CASSLDRWDSGVYGYTF	TGTGCCAGCAGCTTAGATAGGTGGGACAGTGGCGTCTATGGCTACACCTTC
TRBV6-4	.	.	TRBJ2-7	CASPIPPGYEQYF	TGTGCCAGCCCAATCCCCCCAGGCTACGAGCAGTACTTC
TRBV10-3	.	TRBD1	TRBJ1-1	CAISEPPDRAREAFF	TGTGCCATCAGTGAGCCTCCTGACAGGGCCAGAGAAGCTTTCTTT
TRBV7-9	.	TRBD2	TRBJ2-5	CASSPQRGGRETQYF	TGTGCCAGCAGCCCACAGCGGGGGGGCCGAGAGACCCAGTACTTC
TRBV6-4	.	TRBD2	TRBJ2-3	CASSDGGGGADTQYF	TGTGCCAGCAGTGATGGAGGCGGGGGGGCAGATACGCAGTATTTT
TRBV9	.	TRBD2	TRBJ2-5	CASSASNDVAGGGETQYF	TGTGCCAGCAGCGCTTCAAACGACGTAGCGGGAGGAGGTGAGACCCAGTACTTC
TRBV6-2/TRBV6-3	.	.	TRBJ1-5	CASSYSIGTTSNQPQHF	TGTGCCAGCAGTTACTCGATTGGGACGACAAGCAATCAGCCCCAGCATTTT
TRBV28	.	.	TRBJ2-2	CASSFARLGYTGELFF	TGTGCCAGCAGTTTCGCCAGGTTGGGATACACCGGGGAGCTGTTTTTT
TRBV19	.	.	TRBJ1-1	CASSEGWTEAFF	TGTGCCAGTAGTGAGGGATGGACTGAAGCTTTCTTT
TRBV29-1	.	TRBD1	TRBJ2-2	CSVEAGTGTANTGELFF	TGCAGCGTTGAAGCAGGGACCGGGACAGCGAACACCGGGGAGCTGTTTTTT
TRBV4-3	.	.	TRBJ2-2	CASSQEGPQARGTGELFF	TGCGCCAGCAGCCAAGAAGGCCCACAGGCCCGCGGCACCGGGGAGCTGTTTTTT
TRBV7-2	.	.	TRBJ2-2	CASSLAGGGTGELFF	TGTGCCAGCAGCTTAGCAGGGGGAGGCACCGGGGAGCTGTTTTTT
TRBV18	.	.	TRBJ1-1	CASSTGLFSFSNTEAFF	TGTGCCAGCTCAACCGGTCTCTTTTCTTTTTCGAACACTGAAGCTTTCTTT
TRBV4-1	.	.	TRBJ2-7	CASSQDLPASYEQYF	TGCGCCAGCAGCCAAGATTTGCCAGCAAGCTACGAGCAGTACTTC
TRBV5-1	.	TRBD2	TRBJ2-7	CASSLEEVAGGLPAYEQYF	TGCGCCAGCAGCTTGGAGGAAGTAGCGGGGGGGCTACCCGCCTACGAGCAGTACTTC